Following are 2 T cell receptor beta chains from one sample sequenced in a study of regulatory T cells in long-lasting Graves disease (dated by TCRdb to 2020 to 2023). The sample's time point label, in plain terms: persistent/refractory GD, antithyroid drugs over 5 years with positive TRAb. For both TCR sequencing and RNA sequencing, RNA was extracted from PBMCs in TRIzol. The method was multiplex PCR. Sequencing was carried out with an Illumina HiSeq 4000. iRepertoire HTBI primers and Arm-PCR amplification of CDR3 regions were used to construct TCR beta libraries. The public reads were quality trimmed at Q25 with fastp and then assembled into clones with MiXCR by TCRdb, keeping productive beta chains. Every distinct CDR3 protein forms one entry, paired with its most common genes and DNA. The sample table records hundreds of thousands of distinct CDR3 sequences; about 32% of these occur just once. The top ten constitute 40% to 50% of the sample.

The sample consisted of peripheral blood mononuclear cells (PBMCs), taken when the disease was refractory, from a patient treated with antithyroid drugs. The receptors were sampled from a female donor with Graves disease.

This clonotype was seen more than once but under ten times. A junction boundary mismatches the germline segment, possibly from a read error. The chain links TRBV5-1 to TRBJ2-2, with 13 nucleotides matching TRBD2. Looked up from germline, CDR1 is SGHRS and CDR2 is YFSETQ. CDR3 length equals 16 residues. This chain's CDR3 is CASSSRLAGGTGELFF. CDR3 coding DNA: TGTGCCAGCAGCTCCAGACTAGCGGGAGGAACCGGGGAGCTGTTTTTT.

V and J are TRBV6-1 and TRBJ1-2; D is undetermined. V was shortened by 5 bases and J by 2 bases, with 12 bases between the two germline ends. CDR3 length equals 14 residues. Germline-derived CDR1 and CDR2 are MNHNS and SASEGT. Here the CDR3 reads CASSKDRQNYGYTF. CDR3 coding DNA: TGTGCCAGCAGTAAAGACCGCCAAAACTATGGCTACACCTTC.